The 22 T cell receptor beta chains listed next were all sequenced from one sample in a study of regulatory T cells in long-lasting Graves disease (dated by TCRdb to about 2021). Receptors were amplified or captured by multiplex PCR. Sequencing instrument: Illumina HiSeq 4000. iRepertoire HTBI primers and Arm-PCR amplification of CDR3 regions were used to construct TCR beta libraries. TCRdb trimmed public reads at Q25 via fastp, called clones via MiXCR and kept in-frame beta chains. Entries are consolidated by CDR3 protein sequence, retaining the most common genes and DNA. Present in this sample are about 540,000 distinct CDR3 sequences, about 14% of which were seen just once. The ten most abundant clones make up under 10% of the sample. Explained via the paper, the time point label denotes: newly diagnosed GD, antithyroid drugs for less than 3 months. For both TCR sequencing and RNA sequencing, RNA was extracted from PBMCs in TRIzol.

These data were also filed under a second study, of T cells in Graves' hyperthyroidism and ophthalmopathy.

The source material was peripheral blood mononuclear cells (PBMCs), sampled at new diagnosis, from a patient treated with antithyroid drugs. The receptor set was obtained from a man aged 30 to 39 with Graves disease. Donor details come from another sample of the same person, matched by shared clones.

This chain links TRBV19 with TRBJ2-2; D ambiguous. The V and J ends lost 7 bases and 6 bases respectively, with 12 bases between them. The CDR3 extends over 13 amino acids. Per the germline V gene, CDR1 is LNHDA and CDR2 is SQIVND (reference sequence). CDR3 protein: CASNQDGSGELFF. CDR3 bases: TGTGCCAGTAATCAGGACGGCTCCGGGGAGCTGTTTTTT.

In its sample, this clonotype was seen many times. The gene calls are TRBV18 and TRBJ1-4; the D gene is possibly TRBD1 (5 bases). Germline V gives CDR1 KGHSH, CDR2 LQKENI. Between the trimmed V and J ends, which lost 8 bases and 8 bases, there was a span of 15 bases. CDR3 size: 13 residues. The CDR3 DNA follows: TGTGCCAGCCAGGGCCAAGAAATGGAAAAACTGTTTTTT. Translating it yields CASQGQEMEKLFF.

The V and J genes are TRBV7-9 and TRBJ1-4, with D uncertain. CDR1 SEHNR and CDR2 FQNEAQ come from the germline V gene (reference sequence). Trimming took off 1 base at V and 4 bases at J, with 4 bases between the two ends. CDR3 length: 13 amino acids. The CDR3 is CASSLGFNEKLFF. The CDR3 DNA reads TGTGCCAGCAGCTTAGGTTTTAATGAAAAACTGTTTTTT.

This clonotype was seen many times. The chain has TRBV20-1 and TRBJ1-1; TRBD1 is a possible D gene (6 bases). This CDR3 comprises 15 residues. The germline gives CDR1 DFQATT, CDR2 SNEGSKA (reference sequence). V gave up 3 bases and J gave up 3 bases, with 17 bases separating them. The CDR3, as DNA: TGCAGTGCTAGTGCCAGGGGAGCCGTCCACACTGAAGCTTTCTTT. It codes for CSASARGAVHTEAFF.

This clonotype came up many times. This chain connects TRBV5-1 to TRBJ2-7; D uncertain. This CDR3 comprises 13 residues. Germline V gives CDR1 SGHRS, CDR2 YFSETQ. Trimming took 0 bases from V and 2 from J, leaving 6 bases between them. The CDR3 coding sequence is TGCGCCAGCAGCTTGGGGCGGCCCTACGAGCAGTACTTC. It specifies CASSLGRPYEQYF. Combining the CDR3 with reference TRBV5-1 and TRBJ2-7 gives the whole variable domain KAGVTQTPRYLIKTRGQQVTLSCSPISGHRSVSWYQQTPGQGLQFLFEYFSETQRNKGNFPGRFSGRQFSNSRSEMNVSTLELGDSALYLCASSLGRPYEQYFGPGTRLTVT.

The chain joins TRBV7-9 to TRBJ1-5; D gene unclear. Trimming took 0 bases from V and 8 from J, leaving 14 bases between them. Germline CDR1 reads SEHNR; CDR2 reads FQNEAQ (reference sequence). The CDR3 contains 15 residues. DNA for the CDR3: TGTGCCAGCAGCTTAGCGTTGGGCCCCGCCGAGCCCCAGCATTTT. Translation gives CASSLALGPAEPQHF.

The table lists this clonotype with many counts. The chain carries TRBV12-3 or TRBV12-4 and TRBJ2-3; D may correspond to TRBD1 or TRBD2 (5 bases each). V lost 6 bases to trimming and J lost 6 bases, with 25 bases between them. CDR3 length: 17 amino acids. In DNA form, the CDR3 reads TGTGCCAGCAGCCGACCATCCCGGCAGGGAGATTGGGATACGCAGTATTTT. Translated: CASSRPSRQGDWDTQYF.

At least ten counts were recorded for this clonotype. The CDR3 region has the DNA TGTGCCAGCAGCTTCAGCCGGGGGAACAATGAGCAGTTCTTC. This encodes CASSFSRGNNEQFF. This chain uses TRBV11-1 with TRBJ2-1, with a possible D match to TRBD2 (6 bases). Germline assignment: CDR1 SGHAT and CDR2 FQDESV (reference sequence). With 3 bases removed from V and 5 bases from J, the gap between germline ends came to 11 bases. The CDR3 is made up of 14 amino acids.

This clonotype turned up a few times. The CDR3 DNA is TGTGCCAGTAGTAGGACTAGCGGGGGCGAAAATGAGCAGTTCTTC. Translation: CASSRTSGGENEQFF. The J gene is TRBJ2-1, the V gene TRBV19; TRBD2 agrees at 13 bases. The CDR3 covers 15 residues. CDR1 is LNHDA, CDR2 SQIVND, per germline (reference sequence). Germline trimming cut 4 bases from V and 7 bases from J; bases unmatched to any gene: 4.

This clonotype was detected ten times or more. V is TRBV30 and J is TRBJ1-4, with D unresolved. V lost 2 bases to trimming and J lost 7 bases, with 17 bases between them. This CDR3 region has 15 residues. The germline V gene encodes CDR1 GTSNPN and CDR2 SVGIG (reference sequence). CDR3 protein: CAWSTRGRVGEKLFF. CDR3 DNA sequence: TGTGCCTGGAGTACCCGAGGGAGGGTTGGTGAAAAACTGTTTTTT.

With regard to this clonotype: A much larger clone lies one base from this, so it may be a read error. The chain is built from TRBV20-1 and TRBJ2-1, with 14 bases that match TRBD2. CDR1 and CDR2 (germline): DFQATT, SNEGSKA (reference sequence). This CDR3 has 13 amino acids. The CDR3 spells CSASFRTSGGTLF. The CDR3 nucleotides are TGCAGTGCTAGTTTCCGGACTAGCGGGGGGACCCTCTTC.

The chain carries TRBV7-9 and TRBJ2-1; TRBD2 matches 9 bases. From germline, CDR1 is SEHNR and CDR2 FQNEAQ (reference sequence). This CDR3 is 15 amino acids long. Unmatched junction bases numbered 9, after V lost 5 bases and J lost 7 bases. The CDR3 bases are TGTGCCAGCAGCCCGAGGGGTAGCGGGAGAAATGAGCAGTTCTTC. Translation: CASSPRGSGRNEQFF.

The chain couples TRBV13 to TRBJ2-3; D unresolved. The CDR3 has 10 residues. Germline values: CDR1 PRHDT, CDR2 FYEKMQ (reference sequence). V lost 10 bases, J lost 5 bases, and 7 bases lay in between. CDR3 loop: CATTGDTQYF. The CDR3 nucleotides are TGTGCCACCACCGGAGATACGCAGTATTTT.

This clonotype turned up a few times. This may come from a read error, since a much larger clone is one base off. The chain recombines TRBV11-2 with TRBJ2-7; D not resolved. V lost 7 bases and J lost 7, with 14 bases in between. The CDR3 spans 12 residues. Germline CDR1 and CDR2: SGHAT and FQNNGV. The CDR3 loop reads CASTLPGDEQYF. CDR3 sequence (DNA): TGTGCCAGCACCCTCCCCGGAGATGAGCAGTACTTC. The full variable domain, with the rest looked up from reference TRBV11-2 and TRBJ2-7, is EAGVAQSPRYKIIEKRQSVAFWCNPISGHATLYWYQQILGQGPKLLIQFQNNGVVDDSQLPKDRFSAERLKGVDSTLKIQPAKLEDSAVYLCASTLPGDEQYFGPGTRLTVT.

This clonotype was counted only a few times. The chain combines TRBV20-1 with TRBJ2-4; the match to TRBD2 covers 7 bases. Germline V gene data show CDR1 as DFQATT and CDR2 as SNEGSKA (reference sequence). V was clipped by 0 bases and J by 3 bases; unmatched bases: 20. This CDR3 is built from 20 residues. CDR3 nucleotides: TGCAGTGCTAGAGAAATCGGACTAGTTCGGGACCTAAAGGGCAAAAACATTCAGTACTTC. Its translation: CSAREIGLVRDLKGKNIQYF.

In this sample, this clonotype turned up many times. The CDR3 nucleotides are TGTGCCAGCACCCTGGACAGAAGGGTTTCTGAAGCTTTCTTT. This gives the protein CASTLDRRVSEAFF. This sequence joins TRBV12-3 or TRBV12-4 and TRBJ1-1; D may be TRBD1 (6 bases). Trimming stripped 7 bases from V and 6 bases from J, with 18 bases between. This CDR3 comprises 14 residues.

The sample holds a few counts of this clonotype. The chain has TRBV30 and TRBJ2-7, with TRBD1 identical over 8 bases. The CDR3 has 13 residues. V shed 3 bases, J shed 3 bases, and the junction held 4 bases outside the gene matches. The germline V gene encodes CDR1 GTSNPN and CDR2 SVGIG (reference sequence). As DNA, the CDR3 is TGTGCCTGGAGGCTGACAGGGGTCTACGAGCAGTACTTC. It codes for CAWRLTGVYEQYF.

The V call is TRBV5-4, the J call TRBJ1-1; D uncertain. V lost 0 bases, J lost 0 bases, and 9 bases lay in between. The CDR3 length is 15 residues. From germline, CDR1 is SGHNT and CDR2 YYREEE (reference sequence). The CDR3 DNA reads TGTGCCAGCAGCTTGGTCGAGGTGGTGAACACTGAAGCTTTCTTT. Translating gives CASSLVEVVNTEAFF.

This clonotype was seen a handful of times. The CDR3 DNA follows: TGTGCCACCAGTGACCTGGGACGTACGACTAGCGGGTCTCTCTTAGACGAGCAGTACTTC. This translates into CATSDLGRTTSGSLLDEQYF. The chain carries TRBV24-1 and TRBJ2-7; 10 bases map to TRBD2. The CDR3 is 20 residues long. After removal of 4 bases from V and 5 bases from J, the junction contained 22 bases not matched to a gene. From germline, CDR1 is KGHDR and CDR2 SFDVKD.

This clonotype was counted only a few times. The V and J genes are TRBV7-9 and TRBJ1-2, with a weak D call TRBD1 (6 bases). CDR1 and CDR2 (germline): SEHNR, FQNEAQ (reference sequence). Trimming took off 1 base at V and 4 bases at J, with 16 bases between the two ends. The CDR3 runs 16 residues. CDR3 protein: CASSLGGKGDGYGYTF. CDR3 bases: TGTGCCAGCAGCTTAGGAGGAAAGGGGGATGGCTATGGCTACACCTTC.

This clonotype was seen ten or more times. The V call is TRBV12-3 or TRBV12-4, the J call TRBJ2-5; 10 bases agree with TRBD2. This CDR3 is 14 amino acids long. V was clipped by 1 base and J by 4 bases; unmatched bases: 0. The chain's CDR3 is CASSLGTSGETQYF. The CDR3 DNA reads TGTGCCAGCAGTTTAGGGACTAGCGGAGAGACCCAGTACTTC.

This clonotype was counted ten times or more. The gene calls are TRBV12-5 and TRBJ1-4; 9 positions agree with TRBD1. The V gene's germline CDR1 is LGHNT and CDR2 FRNRAP. V lost 5 bases and J lost 7; bases outside the gene matches: 5. There are 14 residues in the CDR3. CDR3 DNA: TGTGCTAGTGGTCCAGGACAGGGGAGTGAAAAACTGTTTTTT. This sequence encodes CASGPGQGSEKLFF.